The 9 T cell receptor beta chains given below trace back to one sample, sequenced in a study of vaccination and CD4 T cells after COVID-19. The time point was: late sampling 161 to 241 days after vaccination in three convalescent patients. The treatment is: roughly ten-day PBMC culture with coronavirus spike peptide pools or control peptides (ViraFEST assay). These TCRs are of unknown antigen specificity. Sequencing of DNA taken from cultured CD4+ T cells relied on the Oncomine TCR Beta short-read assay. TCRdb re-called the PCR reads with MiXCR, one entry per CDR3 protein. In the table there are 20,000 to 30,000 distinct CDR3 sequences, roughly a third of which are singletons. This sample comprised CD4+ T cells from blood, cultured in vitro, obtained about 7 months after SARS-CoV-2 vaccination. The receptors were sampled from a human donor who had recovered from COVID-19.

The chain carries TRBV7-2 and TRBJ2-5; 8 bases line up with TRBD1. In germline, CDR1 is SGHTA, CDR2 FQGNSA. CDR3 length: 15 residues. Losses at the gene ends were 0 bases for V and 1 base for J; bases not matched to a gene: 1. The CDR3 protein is CASSLAGQVQETQYF. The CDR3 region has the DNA TGTGCCAGCAGCTTAGCGGGACAGGTCCAAGAGACCCAGTACTTC.

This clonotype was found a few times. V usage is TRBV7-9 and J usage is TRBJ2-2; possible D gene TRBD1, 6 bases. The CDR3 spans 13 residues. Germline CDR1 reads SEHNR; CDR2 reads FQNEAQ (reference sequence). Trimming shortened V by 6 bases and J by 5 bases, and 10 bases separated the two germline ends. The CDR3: CASRAGTTGELFF. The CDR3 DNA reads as TGTGCCAGCAGAGCCGGGACAACCGGGGAGCTGTTTTTT.

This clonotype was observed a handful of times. For the CDR3, the DNA is TGTGCCAGCAGCAACCCGGCCCGGGAAGGCTACGAGCAGTACTTC. Residues: CASSNPAREGYEQYF. The V gene is TRBV7-2, the J gene TRBJ2-7; D might be TRBD2 (5 bases). The germline CDR1 and CDR2 sequences are SGHTA and FQGNSA. V shed 5 bases and J shed 3 bases, with 17 bases lying between them. This CDR3 is 15 amino acids long.

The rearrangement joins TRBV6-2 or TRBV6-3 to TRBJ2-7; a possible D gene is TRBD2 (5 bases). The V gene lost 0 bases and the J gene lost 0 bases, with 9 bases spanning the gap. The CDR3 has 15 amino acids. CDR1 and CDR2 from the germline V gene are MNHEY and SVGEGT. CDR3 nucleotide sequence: TGTGCCAGCAGTTACTCATACGGGATCTCCTACGAGCAGTACTTC. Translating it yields CASSYSYGISYEQYF.

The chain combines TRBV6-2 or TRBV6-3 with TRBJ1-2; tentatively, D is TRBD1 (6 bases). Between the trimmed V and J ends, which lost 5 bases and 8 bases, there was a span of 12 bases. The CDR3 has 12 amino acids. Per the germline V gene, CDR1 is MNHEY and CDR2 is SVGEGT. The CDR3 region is CASSRGPSGYTF. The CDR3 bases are TGTGCCAGCAGTCGGGGGCCCAGCGGCTACACCTTC.

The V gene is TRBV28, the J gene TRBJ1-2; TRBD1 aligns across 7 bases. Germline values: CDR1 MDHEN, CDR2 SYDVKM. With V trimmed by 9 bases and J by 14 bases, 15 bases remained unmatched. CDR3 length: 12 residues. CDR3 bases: TGTGCCAGTACTCCGAACTCCGGGACAGTTACCTTC. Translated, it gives CASTPNSGTVTF.

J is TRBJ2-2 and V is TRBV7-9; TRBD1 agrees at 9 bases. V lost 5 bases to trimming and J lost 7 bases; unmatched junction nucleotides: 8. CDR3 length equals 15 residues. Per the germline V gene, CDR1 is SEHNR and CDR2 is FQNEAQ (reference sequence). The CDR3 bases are TGTGCCAGCAGCAAGGCGACAGGGGGTGGCGGGGAGCTGTTTTTT. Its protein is CASSKATGGGGELFF.

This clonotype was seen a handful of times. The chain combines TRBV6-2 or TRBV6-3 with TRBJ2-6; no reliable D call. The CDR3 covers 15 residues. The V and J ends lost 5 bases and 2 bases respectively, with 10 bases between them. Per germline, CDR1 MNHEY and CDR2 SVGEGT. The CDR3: CASSPAGAGANVLTF. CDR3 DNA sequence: TGTGCCAGCAGTCCTGCTGGCGCTGGGGCCAACGTCCTGACTTTC.

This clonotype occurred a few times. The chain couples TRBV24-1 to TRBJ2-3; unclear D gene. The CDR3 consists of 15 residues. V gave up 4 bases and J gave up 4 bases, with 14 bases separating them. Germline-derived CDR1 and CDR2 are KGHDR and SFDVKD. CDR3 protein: CATSEIGREADTQYF. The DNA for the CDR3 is TGTGCCACCAGTGAGATAGGAAGGGAAGCAGATACGCAGTATTTT.